One and the same sample provided the 27 T cell receptor beta chains below, sequenced in a study of post-analysis software for immune sequencing data. Broader study findings: Patients had higher frequencies than controls of roughly 5 TRBV segments, including TRBV5-6, TRBV5-1 and TRBV20-1.

Their antigens are not known. Sequencing libraries made from TCR beta cDNA carried unique molecular identifiers. A single record per CDR3 protein comes from TCRdb applying MiXCR to the PCR reads. The data contain roughly 600,000 distinct CDR3 sequences, around 47% of them singletons. The sequencing input was blood. Every receptor here comes from a girl between 5 and 17 years old with multiple sclerosis.

The DNA of the CDR3 is TGCAGCGGGTCAGGGGAGACTGAAGCTTTCTTT. Translated, it gives CSGSGETEAFF. This chain joins TRBV29-1 and TRBJ1-1; possible D gene TRBD1, 6 bases. From germline, CDR1 is SQVTM and CDR2 ANQGSEA. Trimming cost V 7 bases and J 5 bases, with 11 bases left between them. The CDR3 covers 11 residues.

The gene calls are TRBV6-6 and TRBJ2-5; D ambiguous. Trimming cost V 2 bases and J 4 bases, with 14 bases left between them. This CDR3 comprises 15 residues. Germline V gives CDR1 MNHNY, CDR2 SVGAGI (reference sequence). The CDR3 coding sequence is TGTGCCAGCAGTTACCTGGGTCGGTTGGGAGAGACCCAGTACTTC. Protein product: CASSYLGRLGETQYF.

This clonotype was counted a single time. J is TRBJ2-1 and V is TRBV2, with TRBD2 matching over 9 bases. The CDR3 sequence is 15 residues long. Germline V lookup: CDR1 SNHLY, CDR2 FYNNEI. V lost 6 bases, J lost 4 bases, and 7 bases stayed unmatched. The CDR3 bases are TGTGCCAGCAGGCTGGGACTAGCTGATTACAATGAGCAGTTCTTC. Amino acids: CASRLGLADYNEQFF.

As regards this clonotype: The germline gene is not matched at one end of the junction; a read error may be the cause. The rearrangement links TRBV20-1 to TRBJ2-3; 7 nucleotides match TRBD1. Germline assignment: CDR1 DFQATT and CDR2 SNEGSKA (reference sequence). The CDR3 is 13 residues long. The CDR3 DNA reads as TGCGGTGCTAGAGATCAGGGGGTGAATACGCAGTATTTT. Translated: CGARDQGVNTQYF.

The gene calls are TRBV7-2 and TRBJ2-1; TRBD2 matches 8 bases. Germline V gene sequence: CDR1 SGHTA, CDR2 FQGNSA. The CDR3 length is 14 residues. The junction had 1 base not matched to a gene; V was cut back by 0 bases and J by 6 bases. The CDR3 coding sequence is TGTGCCAGCAGCTTAGCCGGGGGGGTCAATGAGCAGTTCTTC. Translated: CASSLAGGVNEQFF.

The chain joins TRBV7-6 to TRBJ2-7; TRBD2 matches 10 bases. This CDR3 contains 14 residues. The V segment lost 3 bases and the J segment 6 bases; nucleotides outside the gene matches: 5. CDR1 is SGHVS, CDR2 FNYEAQ, per germline. The CDR3 is CASSLSSGGPEQYF. For the CDR3, the DNA is TGTGCCAGCAGCTTGTCTAGCGGGGGACCCGAGCAGTACTTC.

In this sample, this clonotype turned up a few times. This chain uses TRBV5-1 with TRBJ2-7, with D perhaps TRBD1 or TRBD2 (5 bases each). The J call is in doubt because the DNA end fits TRBJ2-5 better. This CDR3 spans 15 amino acids. The germline V gene has CDR1 SGHRS and CDR2 YFSETQ. CDR3 bases: TGCGCCAGCAGCCTATCATACGGGACCCAAGAGACCCAGTACTTC. It codes for CASSLSYGTQETQYF.

The rearrangement links TRBV20-1 to TRBJ2-7, with D perhaps TRBD1 or TRBD2 (5 bases each). V gave up 3 bases and J gave up 5 bases, with 11 bases separating them. Germline CDR1 and CDR2: DFQATT and SNEGSKA (reference sequence). There are 12 residues in the CDR3. The CDR3 sequence is CSASPRGNEQYF. CDR3 in DNA: TGCAGTGCTAGTCCTCGGGGCAACGAGCAGTACTTC.

For the CDR3, the DNA is TGCGCCAGCAGCTGGGGACAGGGGGCCTCCTACGAGCAGTACTTC. It specifies CASSWGQGASYEQYF. The chain uses TRBV5-1 and TRBJ2-7; TRBD1 agrees at 12 bases. J gave up 0 bases and V 3 bases, and 1 base lay outside the gene matches. Germline V gene lookup returns CDR1 SGHRS and CDR2 YFSETQ. This CDR3 has 15 amino acids.

V and J are TRBV9 and TRBJ2-6; D is ambiguous. The V end was cut by 3 bases, the J end by 4 bases, with 8 bases between. The CDR3 runs 14 residues. Germline assignment: CDR1 SGDLS and CDR2 YYNGEE. The CDR3 sequence is CASSDKTGANVLTF. In DNA form, the CDR3 reads TGTGCCAGCAGCGACAAAACAGGGGCCAACGTCCTGACTTTC.

This rearrangement joins TRBV27 to TRBJ2-6; TRBD1 or TRBD2 may be the D gene (5 bases each). Germline CDR1 MNHEY, CDR2 SMNVEV (reference sequence). Trimming left V 3 bases short and J 2 bases short, with 11 bases between. The CDR3 covers 16 residues. CDR3 residues: CASSFGGTPGANVLTF. The CDR3 coding sequence is TGTGCCAGCAGTTTTGGTGGGACCCCTGGGGCCAACGTCCTGACTTTC.

This clonotype was seen more than once but under ten times. The rearrangement uses TRBV29-1 and TRBJ2-7; D perhaps matches TRBD2 (6 bases). V was cut by 6 bases and J by 4 bases, with 13 bases left in between. Germline V CDR1 and CDR2: SQVTM, ANQGSEA. The CDR3 has 12 amino acids. This CDR3 is CSVGGISYEQYF. The CDR3 DNA sequence: TGCAGCGTGGGGGGAATATCGTACGAGCAGTACTTC.

This clonotype has only a few counts. V usage is TRBV12-3 or TRBV12-4 and J usage is TRBJ1-1; no clear D gene. This CDR3 has 13 residues. With 2 bases removed from V and 6 bases from J, the gap between germline ends came to 10 bases. CDR3 amino acids: CASSLSGTAEAFF. CDR3 DNA: TGTGCCAGCAGTTTAAGCGGAACAGCTGAAGCTTTCTTT.

About this clonotype: At one boundary the junction diverges from the germline segment, which might be a read error. This chain joins TRBV27 and TRBJ1-2; 8 bases agree with TRBD1. Germline V gene lookup returns CDR1 MNHEY and CDR2 SMNVEV (reference sequence). The CDR3 has 14 amino acids. For the CDR3, the DNA is TGTGCCGGCAGTCCACAACGGACAGGGTGGAGCTACACCTTC. Translation: CAGSPQRTGWSYTF.

This sequence joins TRBV7-2 and TRBJ1-2; D remains ambiguous. The CDR3 loop spans 12 amino acids. Trimming pared 1 base from V and 6 bases from J, leaving 6 bases between. From germline, CDR1 is SGHTA and CDR2 FQGNSA. The CDR3 coding sequence is TGTGCCAGCAGCTTAGATGCCGATGGCTACACCTTC. Translated: CASSLDADGYTF. The complete variable domain, with remaining parts taken from reference TRBV7-2 and TRBJ1-2, reads GAGVSQSPSNKVTEKGKDVELRCDPISGHTALYWYRQSLGQGLEFLIYFQGNSAPDKSGLPSDRFSAERTGGSVSTLTIQRTQQEDSAVYLCASSLDADGYTFGSGTRLTVV.

The chain carries TRBV20-1 and TRBJ2-3, with 7 bases fitting TRBD2. Germline CDR1 and CDR2: DFQATT and SNEGSKA (reference sequence). The CDR3 runs 14 residues. Trimming removed 3 bases from V and 0 bases from J; junction bases left unmatched: 3. The CDR3 region is CSARVSGSTDTQYF. The CDR3 nucleotides are TGCAGTGCTAGGGTTAGCGGGAGCACAGATACGCAGTATTTT.

This clonotype has a handful of counts. The chain employs TRBV20-1 and TRBJ2-3, with 9 positions matching TRBD2. CDR3 length: 14 residues. Trimming took 3 bases from V and 2 from J; bases not matched to a gene: 3. Germline V gives CDR1 DFQATT, CDR2 SNEGSKA (reference sequence). CDR3 bases: TGCAGTGCTAGTGCGGGGGGGACCACAGATACGCAGTATTTT. Its translation: CSASAGGTTDTQYF.

This chain connects TRBV5-1 to TRBJ1-2; D perhaps matches TRBD1 (5 bases). With 4 bases removed from V and 8 bases from J, the gap between germline ends came to 15 bases. This CDR3 is 13 amino acids long. Germline V gives CDR1 SGHRS, CDR2 YFSETQ. As DNA, the CDR3 is TGCGCCAGCAGCCTGAACCAGGGCCGCGGCTACACCTTC. Translation gives CASSLNQGRGYTF.

V and J are TRBV24-1 and TRBJ2-1, with 9 bases aligning to TRBD1. The junction had 8 bases not matched to a gene; V was cut back by 2 bases and J by 7 bases. Germline V gives CDR1 KGHDR, CDR2 SFDVKD. The CDR3 is 16 residues long. CDR3 protein: CATSDSDGQGRNEQFF. The CDR3 DNA reads as TGTGCCACCAGTGATTCCGACGGACAGGGGAGAAATGAGCAGTTCTTC.

The chain joins TRBV10-3 to TRBJ1-2; D is perhaps TRBD1 (5 bases). Deletions cut 5 bases from V and 6 bases from J, with 19 bases between. The germline V gene encodes CDR1 ENHRY and CDR2 SYGVKD. This CDR3 is built from 15 residues. CDR3 sequence reads: CAISWKAGTGDGYTF. CDR3 nucleotides: TGTGCCATCAGTTGGAAGGCCGGAACGGGGGATGGCTACACCTTC.

The chain links TRBV27 to TRBJ2-1, with 8 positions matching TRBD1. This CDR3 has 15 amino acids. CDR1 is MNHEY, CDR2 SMNVEV, per germline (reference sequence). V gave up 6 bases and J gave up 4 bases; unmatched junction bases: 8. CDR3: CASRQGQGRYNEQFF. DNA of the CDR3: TGTGCCAGCAGACAAGGACAGGGTCGGTACAATGAGCAGTTCTTC.

This clonotype occurred a few times. The chain carries TRBV9 and TRBJ1-1, with a tentative D call TRBD1 (5 bases). CDR1 and CDR2 (germline): SGDLS, YYNGEE. V gave up 0 bases and J gave up 6 bases, with 12 bases separating them. The length of the CDR3 is 14 residues. CDR3 bases: TGTGCCAGCAGCGTAGGTGGGGGAGCGGCTGAAGCTTTCTTT. The encoded protein is CASSVGGGAAEAFF.

The rearrangement joins TRBV12-3 or TRBV12-4 to TRBJ1-5; the D is unclear. The CDR3 is 12 residues long. Trimming took 6 bases from V and 9 from J, leaving 12 bases between them. This CDR3 reads CASSYLSRPQHF. The CDR3 nucleotides read TGTGCCAGCAGCTACTTATCCCGGCCCCAGCATTTT.

The chain combines TRBV12-3 or TRBV12-4 with TRBJ2-7; D call uncertain. CDR3 size: 10 residues. The germline V and J ends were trimmed by 8 bases and 5 bases, with 7 bases remaining between them. The CDR3 reads CASGNHEQYF. The CDR3 DNA follows: TGTGCCAGCGGTAATCACGAGCAGTACTTC.

Worth noting for this clonotype: One junction end disagrees with the germline gene, perhaps due to a read error. The chain has TRBV27 and TRBJ2-3, with TRBD1 as a possible D gene (7 bases). Germline V gene data show CDR1 as MNHEY and CDR2 as SMNVEV (reference sequence). The CDR3 consists of 16 residues. The CDR3 is CASTDGGRGPTDTQYF. The CDR3 nucleotides read TGCGCCAGCACCGACGGGGGTAGGGGGCCCACAGATACGCAGTATTTT.

The CDR3 loop reads CSAGSGTSGGALPDTQYF. In DNA, the CDR3 is TGCAGTGCGGGTAGCGGGACTAGCGGGGGGGCGCTTCCAGATACGCAGTATTTT. The chain uses TRBV20-1 and TRBJ2-3; 16 bases are a match to TRBD2. The CDR3 is 18 residues long. After removal of 6 bases from V and 4 bases from J, the junction contained 13 bases not matched to a gene. The V gene's germline CDR1 is DFQATT and CDR2 SNEGSKA (reference sequence).

The J gene is TRBJ2-2, the V gene TRBV12-5; no firm D call. Germline loops: CDR1 LGHNT, CDR2 FRNRAP. Deletions cut 3 bases from V and 0 bases from J, with 8 bases between. The length of the CDR3 is 15 residues. CDR3 sequence reads: CASGFGGANTGELFF. CDR3 DNA sequence: TGTGCTAGTGGTTTCGGCGGTGCGAACACCGGGGAGCTGTTTTTT.